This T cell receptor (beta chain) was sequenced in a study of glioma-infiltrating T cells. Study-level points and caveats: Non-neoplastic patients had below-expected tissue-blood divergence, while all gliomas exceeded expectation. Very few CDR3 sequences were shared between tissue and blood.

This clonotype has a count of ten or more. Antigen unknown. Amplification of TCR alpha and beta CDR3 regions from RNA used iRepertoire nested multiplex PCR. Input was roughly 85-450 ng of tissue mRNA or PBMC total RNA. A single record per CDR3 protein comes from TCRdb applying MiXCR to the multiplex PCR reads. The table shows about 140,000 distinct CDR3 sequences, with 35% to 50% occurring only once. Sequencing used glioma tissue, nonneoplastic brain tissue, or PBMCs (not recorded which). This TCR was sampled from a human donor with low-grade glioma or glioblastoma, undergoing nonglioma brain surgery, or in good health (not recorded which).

The DNA for the CDR3 is TGCAGTGCTAGACCTCCGGGGACAGATACGCAGTATTTT. Translating gives CSARPPGTDTQYF. The chain carries TRBV20-1 and TRBJ2-3, with a tentative D call TRBD2 (5 bases). V lost 2 bases and J 3 bases, leaving 9 bases between the germline ends. CDR1 is DFQATT, CDR2 SNEGSKA, per germline (reference sequence). There are 13 residues in the CDR3.